The source of this TCR beta chain is a study of shared clonotypes between healthy human individuals (dated by TCRdb to about 2020). General notes on the study: Three men and two women, aged 18 to 49 years, made up the cohort. For each donor, CD4 naive and CD4 memory were each run on three plates, CD8 naive on two plates, and CD8 memory on one plate. Blood TCR repertoires of about 5 healthy adults were deeply sequenced to estimate repertoire size and the extent of clonotype sharing between individuals. Different laboratories and diverse techniques were used to prepare libraries and sequence TCR repertoires, to increase sequencing depth and limit assay-specific biases. Between about 0.8 and 9 billion PBMCs per donor were obtained by leukapheresis. Broad study findings and their caveats: Compared with non-shared clonotypes, clonotypes shared by all four sorted-subset donors had higher generation probabilities. Even with the large sequencing depth, rarefaction of the sorted-subset datasets indicated that sequencing was incomplete. Because the study included a small number of donors, the genetic and exposure-history diversity represented was limited. Naive subsets generally had larger estimated clonotype richness than memory subsets did. Across a few donors, about 4.5% of naive CD4, roughly 3.8% of naive CD8, roughly 2.3% of memory CD4, and roughly 0.41% of memory CD8 clonotypes were shared. Sampling was restricted to blood, and TCR repertoires in tissues likely differ from the TCR repertoires found in blood. Based on pairwise subsampling, the degree of clonotype sharing among donors was expected to be affected by sequencing depth.

Remarks on this clone: Its antigen remains undetermined. No much larger clone exists at a distance of one base, and base qualities are not known.

CD8 naive samples consisted of CD45RO-negative cells that were positively selected for CCR7, yielding a CD45RA+CCR7+ population without TemRA cells. The donors were healthy, HIV-negative adults who had no recently reported acute infections or vaccinations. Every donor was a Caucasian adult residing in Nashville, Tennessee, USA. After blood collection by leukapheresis, PBMCs were isolated using Ficoll-Histopaque density gradient centrifugation and then cryopreserved in the vapor phase of liquid nitrogen. Analytical flow cytometry was used to check the purity and quantity of each magnetically sorted T cell population. Each sorted fraction had its genomic DNA isolated and then quantified by UV absorbance on a Nanodrop 2000c. TCR CDR3 regions were amplified from genomic DNA by multiplex PCR using the deep immunoSEQ assay. Genomic DNA extracted from each cell subset was distributed evenly over all wells of several immunoSEQ 96-well plates, and each plate served as one replicate. For sorted subsets, 200 to 250 ng genomic DNA, equal to tens of thousands of T cell genomes, was loaded into each replicate PCR. Purified libraries were quantified with a Qubit 3.0 fluorometer, sized on a Bioanalyzer 2100, and re-quantified with the KAPA Library Quantification kit. Every immunoSEQ 96-well plate was sequenced on a dedicated single-read 150-cycle Illumina NextSeq 550 flow cell. The source study handled its data this way. Because the immunoSEQ output held only junctional sequences and lacked quality scores, the filtering could not match the filtering applied to full-length reads. To assign V/J genes and CDR3, sequences were annotated against IMGT germline references using PyIR, a Python wrapper for IgBLAST v1.9. Reads were removed for weak V/J assignments (E-value above 1e-6), missing CDR3, stop codons, out-of-frame junctions, or ambiguous translated residues. V3J clonotypes were defined as sequences sharing an identical inferred V gene, J gene, and CDR3 amino acid sequence. To compute the percentage overlap between repertoires, the number of shared unique clonotypes was divided by the size of the smaller repertoire. Repertoire richness was assessed with RTK rarefaction, the Chao1 estimator, and Recon v2.1 estimates of unobserved clonotypes. For all TCRbeta clonotypes obtained by the gDNA method from a handful of donors, generation probabilities were computed with OLGA. The source is immuneACCESS, and TCRdb retained only in-frame sequences with V and J called. Part of the clones is not carried over; for the studies checked, unresolved V genes explain less than half of this, and the remainder is unexplained. D and trimming come from the DNA, and the V and J calls and clone size come from that table. The sample table records 550,000 to 600,000 clones; 98% of these occur just once. The leading ten clones occupy 0.25% to 0.35% of the sample.

The specimen was naive CD8+ T cells sorted from blood. The sample's cell subset or site label, in plain terms: CD45RA+CCR7+. The sequence derives from a man aged 30 to 39 in good health.

The CDR3 protein: CASSLETVHQPQHF. Read as DNA, the sequence is TGTGCCAGCAGCCTGGAAACGGTACATCAGCCCCAGCATTTT. The sequence joins TRBV11-2 to TRBJ1-5, with the D gene too uncertain to name. The germline V gene encodes CDR1 SGHAT and CDR2 FQNNGV. The CDR3 contains 14 residues, cysteine and phenylalanine counted. CDR3 DNA only is kept here, 42 bases in frame from base 1. Trimming at the junction amounts to 5 bases on V and 5 bases on J, and the germline ends lie 13 bases apart. The full variable domain, completed from the reference TRBV11-2 and TRBJ1-5 proteins outside the CDR3, reads EAGVAQSPRYKIIEKRQSVAFWCNPISGHATLYWYQQILGQGPKLLIQFQNNGVVDDSQLPKDRFSAERLKGVDSTLKIQPAKLEDSAVYLCASSLETVHQPQHFGDGTRLSIL.